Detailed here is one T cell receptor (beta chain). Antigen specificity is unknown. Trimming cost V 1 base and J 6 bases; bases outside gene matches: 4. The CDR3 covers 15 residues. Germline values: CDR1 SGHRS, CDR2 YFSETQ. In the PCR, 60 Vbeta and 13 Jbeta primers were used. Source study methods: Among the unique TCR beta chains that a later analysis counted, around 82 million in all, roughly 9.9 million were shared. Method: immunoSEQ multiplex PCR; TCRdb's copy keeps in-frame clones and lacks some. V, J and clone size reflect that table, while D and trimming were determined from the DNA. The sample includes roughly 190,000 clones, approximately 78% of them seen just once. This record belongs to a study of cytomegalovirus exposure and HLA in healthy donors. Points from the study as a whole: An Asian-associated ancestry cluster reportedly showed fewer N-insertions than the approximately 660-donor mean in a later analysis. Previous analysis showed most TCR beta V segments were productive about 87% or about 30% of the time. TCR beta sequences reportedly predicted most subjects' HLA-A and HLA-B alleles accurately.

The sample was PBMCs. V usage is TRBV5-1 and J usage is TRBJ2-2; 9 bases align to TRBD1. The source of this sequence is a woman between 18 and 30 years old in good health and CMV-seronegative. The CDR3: CASSLTGGASGELFF. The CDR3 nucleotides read TGCGCCAGCAGCTTGACAGGGGGCGCATCCGGGGAGCTGTTTTTT.